This T cell receptor (beta chain) was recovered during a study of cytomegalovirus exposure and HLA in healthy donors. General study points: As a later analysis showed, a missense DCLRE1C variant was linked to trimming of TCR beta V- and J-genes. Under in vitro conditions, a few CMV-associated chains were confirmed as specific for CMV antigens.

On this clone itself: Antigen: not known.

This PCR relied on a set of 60 Vbeta primers and 13 Jbeta primers. Assay used: immunoSEQ multiplex PCR; TCRdb lists only in-frame clones, some missing. The repertoire holds 55,000 to 75,000 clones, with 55% to 75% as singletons. This receptor was obtained from a man in his forties or fifties in good health and CMV-seropositive. Sequenced sample: PBMCs.

The CDR3 DNA follows: TGTGCCAGCAGTTTCGCCGGGACAGGGTTTTATGGCTACACCTTC. It yields the protein CASSFAGTGFYGYTF. The chain uses TRBV27 and TRBJ1-2; 9 bases map to TRBD1. The CDR3 is 15 amino acids. Germline CDR1 reads MNHEY; CDR2 reads SMNVEV (reference sequence). The V gene end was trimmed by 3 bases and the J gene end by 5 bases; junction bases not matched to a gene: 7.